The clone carrying this TCR beta chain was counted a single time. Original handling: Amplification with reference gene primers provided the estimates of nucleated cell counts. Method: immunoSEQ multiplex PCR; TCRdb's copy keeps in-frame clones and lacks some. Clone size and V and J calls were adopted from that table, with D and trimming inferred from the DNA. This sample has almost 250,000 clones, with more than 75% found just once. The germline V and J ends were trimmed by 4 bases and 5 bases, with 15 bases remaining between them. CDR1 is SGHNT, CDR2 YYREEE, per germline (reference sequence). The CDR3 has 14 residues. This record comes from a study of blood T cell repertoires in COVID-19. As for the study in general: Samples of COVID-19 (acute and convalescent) were obtained from the United States, Italy and Spain.

The TCR was taken from a woman aged 60 to 75 who had recovered from COVID-19. The sample comprised peripheral blood. The chain couples TRBV5-4 to TRBJ2-5; possibly TRBD1 for D (6 bases). CDR3 loop: CASSQRQAAETQYF. CDR3 DNA sequence: TGTGCCAGCAGCCAGAGACAGGCGGCGGAGACCCAGTACTTC. The full variable domain, in which reference TRBV5-4 and TRBJ2-5 provide the parts outside the CDR3, is ETGVTQSPTHLIKTRGQQVTLRCSSQSGHNTVSWYQQALGQGPQFIFQYYREEENGRGNFPPRFSGLQFPNYSSELNVNALELDDSALYLCASSQRQAAETQYFGPGTRLLVL.